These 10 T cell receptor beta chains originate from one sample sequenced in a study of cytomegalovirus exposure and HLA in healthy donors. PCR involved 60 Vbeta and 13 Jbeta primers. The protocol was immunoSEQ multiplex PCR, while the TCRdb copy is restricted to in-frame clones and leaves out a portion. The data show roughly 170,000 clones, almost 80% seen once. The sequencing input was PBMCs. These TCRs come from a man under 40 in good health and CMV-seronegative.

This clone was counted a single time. CDR3: CASSAVPRVGYNEQFF. CDR3 DNA sequence: TGCGCCAGCAGTGCTGTTCCCAGGGTTGGATACAATGAGCAGTTCTTC. V is TRBV10-1 and J is TRBJ2-1, with D perhaps matching TRBD1 (5 bases). This CDR3 is built from 16 residues. The V gene lost 4 bases and the J gene lost 4 bases, with 17 bases spanning the gap. CDR1 and CDR2 (germline): WNHNN, SYGVQD (reference sequence).

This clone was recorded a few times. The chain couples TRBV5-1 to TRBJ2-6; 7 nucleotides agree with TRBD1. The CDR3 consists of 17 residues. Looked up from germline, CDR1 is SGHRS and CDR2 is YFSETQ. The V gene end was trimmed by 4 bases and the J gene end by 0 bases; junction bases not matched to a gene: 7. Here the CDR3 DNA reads TGCGCCAGCAGCCCGGGACAGCCAGGCTCTGGGGCCAACGTCCTGACTTTC. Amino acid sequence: CASSPGQPGSGANVLTF.

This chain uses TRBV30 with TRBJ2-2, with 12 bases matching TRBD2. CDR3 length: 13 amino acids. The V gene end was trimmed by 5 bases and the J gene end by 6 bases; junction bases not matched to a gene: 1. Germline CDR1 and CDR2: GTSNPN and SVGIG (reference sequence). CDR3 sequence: CAWSSGGAGELFF. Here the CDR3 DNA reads TGTGCCTGGTCTAGCGGGGGGGCCGGGGAGCTGTTTTTT.

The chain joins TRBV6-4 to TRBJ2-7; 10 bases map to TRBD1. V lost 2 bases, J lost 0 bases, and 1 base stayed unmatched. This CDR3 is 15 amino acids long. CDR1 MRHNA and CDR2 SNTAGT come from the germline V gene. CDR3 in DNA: TGTGCCAGCAGTGACGGGACAGGGGCCTCCTACGAGCAGTACTTC. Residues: CASSDGTGASYEQYF.

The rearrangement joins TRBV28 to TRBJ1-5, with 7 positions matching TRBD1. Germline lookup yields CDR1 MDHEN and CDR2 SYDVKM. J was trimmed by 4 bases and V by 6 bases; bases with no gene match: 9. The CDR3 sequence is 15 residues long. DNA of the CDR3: TGTGCCAGCAGGTTTGACAGGGTCCAAAATCAGCCCCAGCATTTT. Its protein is CASRFDRVQNQPQHF.

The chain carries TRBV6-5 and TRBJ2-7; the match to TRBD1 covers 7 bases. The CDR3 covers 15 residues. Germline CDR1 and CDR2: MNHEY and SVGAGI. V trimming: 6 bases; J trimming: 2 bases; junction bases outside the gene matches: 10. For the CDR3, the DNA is TGTGCCAGCAGATCAGGGGGAGAGATCCCCTACGAGCAGTACTTC. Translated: CASRSGGEIPYEQYF.

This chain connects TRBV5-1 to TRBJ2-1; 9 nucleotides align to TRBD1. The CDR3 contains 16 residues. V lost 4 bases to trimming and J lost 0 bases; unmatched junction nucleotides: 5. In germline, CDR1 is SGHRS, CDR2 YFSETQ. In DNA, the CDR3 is TGCGCCAGCAGCATAGGACAGGGGAGCTCCTACAATGAGCAGTTCTTC. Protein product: CASSIGQGSSYNEQFF.

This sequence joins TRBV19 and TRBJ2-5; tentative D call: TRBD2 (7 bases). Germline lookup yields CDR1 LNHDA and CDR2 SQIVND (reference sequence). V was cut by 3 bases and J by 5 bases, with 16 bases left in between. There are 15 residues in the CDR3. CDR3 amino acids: CASSMLGGPRETQYF. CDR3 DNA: TGTGCCAGTAGTATGCTCGGGGGGCCTCGGGAGACCCAGTACTTC.

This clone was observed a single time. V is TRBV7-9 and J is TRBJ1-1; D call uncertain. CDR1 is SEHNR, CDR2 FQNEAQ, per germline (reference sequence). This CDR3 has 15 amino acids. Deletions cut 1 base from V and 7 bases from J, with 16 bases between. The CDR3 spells CASSLVGGKEGEAFF. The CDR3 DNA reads TGTGCCAGCAGCTTAGTGGGAGGGAAGGAGGGTGAAGCTTTCTTT.

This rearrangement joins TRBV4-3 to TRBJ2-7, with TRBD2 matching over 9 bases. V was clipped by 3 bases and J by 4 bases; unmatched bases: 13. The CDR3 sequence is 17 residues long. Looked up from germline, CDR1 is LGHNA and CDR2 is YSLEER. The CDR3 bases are TGCGCCAGCAGCCAGGCCTCCTTGGCGGGGGGGGCGTACGAGCAGTACTTC. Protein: CASSQASLAGGAYEQYF.